A selection of T cell receptor beta chains follows, all from one sample in a study of T cell repertoires in cytomegalovirus infection. One entry per CDR3 protein, called by TCRdb with MiXCR from the reads. The sample holds hundreds of thousands of distinct CDR3 sequences; roughly 12% are singletons and the top ten take more than 8.5%. The sample consisted of PBMCs. These receptors were collected from a human donor in good health (CMV status not recorded). Some clones in this sample may be carry-over from other donors' samples. Both conserved end residues are part of each CDR3. A D gene is named only where the DNA matches it firmly. Clone size is given for some rows only: seen once, a few or many times, or a class if the clone is expanded.

V gene	clone size	J gene	D gene	CDR3 DNA	CDR3 protein
TRBV28	many	TRBJ2-3	-	TGTGCCAGCAGTTCCCTGACTAGTGGTACGCAGTATTTT	CASSSLTSGTQYF
TRBV7-6	many	TRBJ2-2	TRBD2	TGTGCCAGCAGGCGACTAGCGGGGACCTCCGGGGAGCTGTTTTTT	CASRRLAGTSGELFF
TRBV7-3	many	TRBJ2-3	-	TGTGCCAGCAGCGCAAGGGCAGGACCCCAAGGAGATACGCAGTATTTT	CASSARAGPQGDTQYF
TRBV11-2	many	TRBJ2-1	TRBD1	TGTGCCAGCAGCCCACCGGGACAGTACAATGAGCAGTTCTTC	CASSPPGQYNEQFF
TRBV20-1	few	TRBJ2-1	-	TGCAGTGCTAGAGATTTACAGGAAAACTCCTACAATGAGCAGTTCTTC	CSARDLQENSYNEQFF
TRBV6-5	many	TRBJ2-1	TRBD2	TGTGCCAGCAGTTACGGCGGGGGGGGAGCCTACAATGAGCAGTTCTTC	CASSYGGGGAYNEQFF
TRBV30	-	TRBJ1-1	-	TGTGCCTGGAAGGTTGCTGAAGCTTTCTTT	CAWKVAEAFF
TRBV7-6	many	TRBJ2-5	-	TGTGCCAGCAGCTTCCAGGGGCGCGGGGAGACCCAGTACTTC	CASSFQGRGETQYF
TRBV28	many	TRBJ2-2	TRBD2	TGTGCCAGCAGTTCCCTCGGGACTAGCGGGGCAGGCGGGGAGCTGTTTTTT	CASSSLGTSGAGGELFF
TRBV5-1	few	TRBJ2-5	-	TGCGCCAGCAGCTTGAACAGGGGAGGATGGGAGACCCAGTACTTC	CASSLNRGGWETQYF
TRBV18	-	TRBJ1-2	-	TGTGCCAGCTCACCAGAGACAGATTATGGCTACACCTTC	CASSPETDYGYTF
TRBV19	few	TRBJ2-2	-	TGTGCCAGTACCCCCCTGGAGACCGGGGAGCTGTTTTTT	CASTPLETGELFF
TRBV5-1	-	TRBJ2-3	-	TGCGCCAGCAGCTTGGATGGGGCACAAGATACGCAGTATTTT	CASSLDGAQDTQYF
TRBV6-1	many	TRBJ2-3	TRBD1	TGTGCCAGCAGAACAACAGGGGGCCGCACAGATACGCAGTATTTT	CASRTTGGRTDTQYF
TRBV28	-	TRBJ1-2	-	TGTGCCGGGGGCAGGGACTATGGCTACACCTTC	CAGGRDYGYTF
TRBV10-3	many	TRBJ2-1	TRBD2	TGTGCCATCAGCCCTGGGACTAGCGGGGGGGGGGCGTACAATGAGCAGTTCTTC	CAISPGTSGGGAYNEQFF
TRBV28	many	TRBJ2-7	-	TGTGCCAGCAGTTCACACACGGACGGCTACGAGCAGTACTTC	CASSSHTDGYEQYF
TRBV20-1	few	TRBJ1-2	-	TGCAGTGCTAAGACCGGGAACTATGGCTACACCTTC	CSAKTGNYGYTF
TRBV11-3	many	TRBJ2-1	TRBD2	TGTGCCAGCAGCACTAGACTAGCGGGAGAGCAGTTCTTC	CASSTRLAGEQFF
TRBV5-4	many	TRBJ2-2	-	TGTGCCAGCAGCTCCGGAGCGAACACCGGGGAGCTGTTTTTT	CASSSGANTGELFF
TRBV29-1	many	TRBJ2-3	TRBD1	TGCAGCGTCCAGACAGGGGGGCGCGCAGATACGCAGTATTTT	CSVQTGGRADTQYF
TRBV7-6	few	TRBJ1-1	TRBD1	TGTGCCAGCAGCTTAGATGTTGTCAGGGGGCAGGGAGAAGCTTTCTTT	CASSLDVVRGQGEAFF
TRBV2	few	TRBJ2-5	-	TGTGCCAGCAAAAAGGGGCGGGAAGAGACCCAGTACTTC	CASKKGREETQYF
TRBV7-2	many	TRBJ2-1	-	TGTGCCAGCAGCTTAGAAGGGACCTTAGCCTACAATGAGCAGTTCTTC	CASSLEGTLAYNEQFF
TRBV14	-	TRBJ1-1	-	TGTGCCAGCACCCCTGTGCCGAACACTGAAGCTTTCTTT	CASTPVPNTEAFF
TRBV27	-	TRBJ1-1	TRBD1	TGTGCCAGCAGTTTAAGGGGGCAGGCGACTGAAGCTTTCTTT	CASSLRGQATEAFF
TRBV11-2	many	TRBJ1-6	-	TGTGCCAGCAGACGGATCGGTATCAATTCACCCCTCCACTTT	CASRRIGINSPLHF
TRBV5-1	many	TRBJ1-1	-	TGCGCCAGCACGGCCCTTAGGTACGAGAACACTGAAGCTTTCTTT	CASTALRYENTEAFF
TRBV19	many	TRBJ2-5	-	TGTGCCAGTAGTATAGATTCTAGCGACGGTGAGACCCAGTACTTC	CASSIDSSDGETQYF